The clone carrying this T cell receptor beta chain has a handful of counts. Antigen specificity is unknown. The entry originates in a study of human T cells and chemical hapten exposure. Overall study context: For the roughly 25-week duration of the study, patients were given weekly doses of diphenylcyclopropenone on the scalp. Each patch test put 0.01% DPC on the upper back, and results were read at 6 days. Study-level results: High-frequency TCRs, those above 1 in 1000, stayed the same after DPC sensitization. Patch test score rose with PT1 expanded TCR count, significant at thresholds 8, 16 and 32, not 4.

TCRdb analysed the RACE reads with MiXCR anew, one entry per CDR3 protein. The data contain fewer than 200,000 distinct CDR3 sequences, around 30% of them singletons. This sample's time point: pre-sensitization, week 0. Treatment described: therapeutic diphenylcyclopropenone sensitization with weekly scalp DPC. The receptor comes from a woman between 25 and 40 years old with alopecia areata. Some clones in this sample may be carry-over from other donors' samples. Source: whole blood, taken in connection with sensitization to the hapten diphenylcyclopropenone (DPC).

The CDR3 region is CASSSSGSGELFF. The DNA for the CDR3 is TGCGCCAGCAGTAGTAGCGGGAGCGGGGAGCTGTTTTTT. The V gene is TRBV10-1, the J gene TRBJ2-2, with 9 nucleotides matching TRBD2. CDR1 and CDR2 from the germline V gene are WNHNN and SYGVQD (reference sequence). With V trimmed by 5 bases and J by 7 bases, 2 bases remained unmatched. CDR3 length: 13 amino acids.